The clone carrying this T cell receptor (beta chain) was counted ten times or more. The data originate from a study of T-cell memory formation after mild COVID-19. Via MiXCR, TCRdb re-called the 5' RACE reads, giving one row per CDR3 protein. The sample lists approximately 250,000 distinct CDR3 sequences; 15% to 20% were seen once. Sequenced material: PBMCs or a T cell subset sorted from them (not recorded which). The receptor comes from a man aged 18 to 29 who had mild COVID-19 (a few samples of this study predate the infection). Cell type and time point are not known.

This CDR3 is CASSLVGSGNTIYF. The DNA for the CDR3 is TGTGCCAGCAGCTTGGTCGGGAGTGGAAACACCATATATTTT. The chain recombines TRBV7-6 with TRBJ1-3; no reliable D call. CDR1 and CDR2 (germline): SGHVS, FNYEAQ. This CDR3 contains 14 residues. With 3 bases removed from V and 3 bases from J, the gap between germline ends came to 9 bases. Based on the CDR3 plus reference TRBV7-6 and TRBJ1-3, the full variable domain is GAGVSQSPRYKVTKRGQDVALRCDPISGHVSLYWYRQALGQGPEFLTYFNYEAQQDKSGLPNDRFSAERPEGSISTLTIQRTEQRDSAMYRCASSLVGSGNTIYFGEGSWLTVV.